This TCR beta chain originates from a study of CD8 T cells in ankylosing spondylitis. This CDR3 contains 14 residues. The V segment lost 3 bases and the J segment 4 bases; nucleotides outside the gene matches: 6. From germline, CDR1 is SGHNT and CDR2 YENEEA. Quantitative barcoded 5'-RACE was used to prepare TCR beta libraries. TCRdb reprocessed the 5' RACE reads with MiXCR, giving one entry per CDR3 protein. The sample records 250,000 or so distinct CDR3 sequences, about 10% being singletons. This clonotype was sampled from a male donor with ankylosing spondylitis or in good health (not recorded which). The chain has TRBV11-3 and TRBJ2-7, with 7 bases that match TRBD1. Sequenced sample: blood, either unsorted or a sorted T cell fraction (not recorded which). The CDR3 spells CASSFERDSYEQYF. The CDR3 region has the DNA TGTGCCAGCAGCTTCGAGAGGGACAGTTACGAGCAGTACTTC. Combining the CDR3 with reference TRBV11-3 and TRBJ2-7 gives the whole variable domain EAGVVQSPRYKIIEKKQPVAFWCNPISGHNTLYWYLQNLGQGPELLIRYENEEAVDDSQLPKDRFSAERLKGVDSTLKIQPAELGDSAVYLCASSFERDSYEQYFGPGTRLTVT.